One and the same sample provided the 14 T cell receptor beta chains below, sequenced in a study of blood T cells in healthy people across ages. For the second PCR, which ran for about 7 to 12 cycles, a sample-barcoded 5' primer and a J-beta primer mix were used. Each CDR3 protein gets one entry after TCRdb re-called the 5' RACE reads with MiXCR. The sample includes hundreds of thousands of distinct CDR3 sequences, 45% to 55% of them seen just once. Sequenced input: blood. The receptors stem from a man aged 80 or over in good health.

This chain connects TRBV20-1 to TRBJ2-5; D remains unclear. The DNA end is more similar to TRBJ2-7, so the J call may be wrong. Germline V gene sequence: CDR1 DFQATT, CDR2 SNEGSKA (reference sequence). This CDR3 has 13 residues. This CDR3 is CSAPKSPHYEQYF. The DNA of the CDR3 is TGCAGTGCTCCTAAGTCCCCCCATTACGAGCAGTACTTC.

V gene TRBV6-2 or TRBV6-3 combines with J gene TRBJ1-1; the D is unclear. Per the germline V gene, CDR1 is MNHEY and CDR2 is SVGEGT. The V gene lost 7 bases and the J gene lost 3 bases, with 15 bases spanning the gap. The CDR3 is 14 amino acids. The CDR3 DNA sequence: TGTGCCAGCACGAAATCTGGAGGAGACACTGAAGCTTTCTTT. Protein sequence: CASTKSGGDTEAFF.

This clonotype has only one observation. The chain couples TRBV29-1 to TRBJ1-1; a possible D gene is TRBD1 (6 bases). V lost 5 bases and J lost 0, with 13 bases in between. Per the germline V gene, CDR1 is SQVTM and CDR2 is ANQGSEA. This CDR3 has 14 amino acids. The CDR3 DNA reads TGCAGCGTTAGGGTGGACAGCCTGAACACTGAAGCTTTCTTT. This gives the protein CSVRVDSLNTEAFF.

This clonotype has only a few counts. The chain links TRBV12-5 to TRBJ1-1; maybe TRBD1 (5 bases). CDR1 is LGHNT and CDR2 is FRNRAP in the germline V gene. Trimming took 7 bases from V and 7 from J, leaving 22 bases between them. CDR3 length: 15 amino acids. The chain's CDR3 is CASAQTALYDGEAFF. CDR3 nucleotides: TGTGCTAGTGCGCAGACAGCCCTGTATGACGGTGAAGCTTTCTTT. The full variable domain, in which reference TRBV12-5 and TRBJ1-1 provide the parts outside the CDR3, is DARVTQTPRHKVTEMGQEVTMRCQPILGHNTVFWYRQTMMQGLELLAYFRNRAPLDDSGMPKDRFSAEMPDATLATLKIQPSEPRDSAVYFCASAQTALYDGEAFFGQGTRLTVV.

V is TRBV4-1 and J is TRBJ1-2; D uncertain. The CDR3 loop spans 14 amino acids. V lost 4 bases and J lost 6, with 15 bases in between. CDR1 is MGHRA, CDR2 YSYEKL, per germline. The CDR3 DNA follows: TGCGCCAGCAGCCCCGTGCCAAAGAGGGATGGCTACACCTTC. Translated: CASSPVPKRDGYTF.

The chain combines TRBV6-2 or TRBV6-3 with TRBJ2-4; tentative D call: TRBD1 (6 bases). CDR1 and CDR2 (germline): MNHEY, SVGEGT. V was shortened by 8 bases and J by 9 bases, with 11 bases between the two germline ends. The CDR3 is 11 amino acids. The CDR3 sequence: CASGRGGIQYF. In nucleotides, the CDR3 is TGTGCCAGCGGCCGAGGGGGCATTCAGTACTTC.

This clonotype showed up just a few times. This rearrangement joins TRBV7-2 to TRBJ1-2; 7 bases align to TRBD1. This CDR3 spans 14 amino acids. V lost 5 bases and J lost 7; bases outside the gene matches: 10. Per germline, CDR1 SGHTA and CDR2 FQGNSA. In DNA, the CDR3 is TGTGCCAGCAGCCTACAGACAGGGAGTGGTGGCTACACCTTC. Amino acids: CASSLQTGSGGYTF.

The chain recombines TRBV12-3 or TRBV12-4 with TRBJ2-5; 7 bases match TRBD2. The CDR3 covers 15 residues. With 3 bases clipped from V and 5 bases from J, the junction kept 9 bases outside the gene matches. The CDR3 loop reads CASSLRAGRVETQYF. CDR3 sequence (DNA): TGTGCCAGCAGTTTGAGAGCAGGGAGGGTTGAGACCCAGTACTTC.

This clonotype was seen more than once but under ten times. The chain has TRBV3-1 and TRBJ2-1; 10 bases agree with TRBD2. Germline-derived CDR1 and CDR2 are LGHDT and YNNKEL (reference sequence). Trimming took 5 bases from V and 4 from J; bases not matched to a gene: 5. The CDR3 spans 15 residues. CDR3 sequence: CASSYGLAVYNEQFF. In nucleotides, the CDR3 is TGTGCCAGCAGCTACGGACTAGCGGTGTACAATGAGCAGTTCTTC.

With respect to this clonotype: One junction end disagrees with the germline gene, perhaps due to a read error. The CDR3 region is CSATDRPEKLFF. Here the CDR3 DNA reads TGCAGTGCTACGGACAGGCCGGAAAAACTGTTTTTC. This chain joins TRBV20-1 and TRBJ1-4, with TRBD1 matching 7 bases. The germline CDR1 and CDR2 sequences are DFQATT and SNEGSKA (reference sequence). This CDR3 has 12 residues.

The chain recombines TRBV14 with TRBJ2-1; TRBD2 matches at 8 bases. V lost 0 bases, J lost 7 bases, and 8 bases stayed unmatched. Looked up from germline, CDR1 is SGHDN and CDR2 is FVKESK. There are 16 residues in the CDR3. CDR3 nucleotides: TGTGCCAGCAGCCAAGATTTTAGCGGGGCAAGGAATGAGCAGTTCTTC. Translation: CASSQDFSGARNEQFF.

The chain is built from TRBV5-1 and TRBJ2-2; 8 bases match TRBD1. The CDR3 consists of 16 residues. The ends lost 1 base at V and 5 bases at J; junction bases unmatched: 7. CDR1 is SGHRS and CDR2 is YFSETQ in the germline V gene. Here the CDR3 reads CASSLTGTGVTGELFF. As DNA, the CDR3 is TGCGCCAGCAGCTTGACCGGGACAGGCGTGACCGGGGAGCTGTTTTTT.

This chain connects TRBV4-3 to TRBJ2-1, with a weak D call TRBD2 (5 bases). Trimming removed 0 bases from V and 7 bases from J, with 13 bases in between. The CDR3 sequence is 15 residues long. In germline, CDR1 is LGHNA, CDR2 YSLEER. The CDR3 DNA follows: TGCGCCAGCAGCCAAGAGTCGGCTAGCCATAATGAGCAGTTCTTC. It codes for CASSQESASHNEQFF.

Ten or more counts support this clonotype. The V gene is TRBV4-2, the J gene TRBJ2-7; D is perhaps TRBD2 (5 bases). Trimming pared 1 base from V and 3 bases from J, leaving 13 bases between. Germline V gives CDR1 LGHNA, CDR2 YNFKEQ. The CDR3 sequence is 15 residues long. The CDR3 sequence is CASSQGTGTVYEQYF. CDR3 DNA: TGTGCCAGCAGCCAAGGTACGGGAACAGTCTACGAGCAGTACTTC.